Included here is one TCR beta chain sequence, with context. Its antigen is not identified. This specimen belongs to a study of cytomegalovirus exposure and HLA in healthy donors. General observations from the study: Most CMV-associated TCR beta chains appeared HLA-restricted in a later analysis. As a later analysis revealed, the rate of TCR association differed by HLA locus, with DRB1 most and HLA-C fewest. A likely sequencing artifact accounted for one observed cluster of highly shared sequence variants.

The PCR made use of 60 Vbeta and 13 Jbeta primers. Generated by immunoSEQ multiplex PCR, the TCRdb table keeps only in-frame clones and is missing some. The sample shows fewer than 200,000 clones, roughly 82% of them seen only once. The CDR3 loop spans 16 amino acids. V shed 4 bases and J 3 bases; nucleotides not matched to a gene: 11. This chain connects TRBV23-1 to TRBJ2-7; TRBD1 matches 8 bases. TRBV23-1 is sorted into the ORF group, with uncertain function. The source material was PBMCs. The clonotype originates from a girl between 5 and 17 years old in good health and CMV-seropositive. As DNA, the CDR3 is TGCGCCAGCAGTCCCAATCCCGGGACAGGAAACTACGAGCAGTACTTC. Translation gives CASSPNPGTGNYEQYF.